A few counts support the clone carrying this TCR beta chain. Its antigen is unknown. MiXCR, applied by TCRdb to the 5' RACE reads, yields one record per CDR3 protein. Of roughly 1.6 million distinct CDR3 sequences listed, roughly 35% are singletons. This sample was taken from a study of identical twins. The CDR3 runs to 14 residues. The germline CDR1 and CDR2 sequences are MNHEY and SMNVEV (reference sequence). J was trimmed by 0 bases and V by 8 bases; bases with no gene match: 7. Study-wide findings and caveats: Abundant beta clonotypes from cord blood had fewer insertions, unlike memory repertoires, which showed none.

This clonotype originated in a newborn girl in good health. Input material: cord blood. The rearrangement links TRBV27 to TRBJ2-7; 7 nucleotides match TRBD1. CDR3 sequence: CASSNRGGSYEQYF. The CDR3 nucleotides read TGTGCCAGCTCGAACAGGGGTGGCTCCTACGAGCAGTACTTC.